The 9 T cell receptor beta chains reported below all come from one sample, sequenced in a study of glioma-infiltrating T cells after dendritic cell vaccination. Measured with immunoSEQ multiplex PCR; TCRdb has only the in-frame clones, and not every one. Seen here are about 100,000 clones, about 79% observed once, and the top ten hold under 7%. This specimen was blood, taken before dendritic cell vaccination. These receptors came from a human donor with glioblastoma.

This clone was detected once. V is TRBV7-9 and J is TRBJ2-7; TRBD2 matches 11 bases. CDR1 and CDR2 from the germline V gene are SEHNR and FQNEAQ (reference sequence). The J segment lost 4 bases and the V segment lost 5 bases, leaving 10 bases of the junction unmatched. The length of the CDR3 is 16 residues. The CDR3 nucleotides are TGTGCCAGCAGCCCCCAACTAGCGGGAGTTAAGTACGAGCAGTACTTC. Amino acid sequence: CASSPQLAGVKYEQYF.

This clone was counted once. CDR3 sequence reads: CASSTGSGQDGELFF. As DNA, the CDR3 is TGTGCCAGCAGTACAGGGAGTGGGCAGGACGGGGAGCTGTTTTTT. The V call is TRBV28, the J call TRBJ2-2; TRBD1 might be the D (6 bases). Trimming cost V 5 bases and J 7 bases, with 17 bases left between them. The CDR3 has 15 residues. From germline, CDR1 is MDHEN and CDR2 SYDVKM.

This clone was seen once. CDR3 bases: TGCGCCAGCAGCTTGGCCCCCCGACTAGCGGGGGCCCACAATGAGCAGTTCTTC. It yields the protein CASSLAPRLAGAHNEQFF. The V gene is TRBV5-1, the J gene TRBJ2-1, with TRBD2 identical over 12 bases. This CDR3 comprises 18 residues. With V trimmed by 0 bases and J by 5 bases, 9 bases remained unmatched. Germline V lookup: CDR1 SGHRS, CDR2 YFSETQ.

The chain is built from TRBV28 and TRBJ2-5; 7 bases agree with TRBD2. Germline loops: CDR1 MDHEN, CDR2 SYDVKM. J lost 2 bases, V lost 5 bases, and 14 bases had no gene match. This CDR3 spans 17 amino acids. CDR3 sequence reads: CASSRALIGLVQETQYF. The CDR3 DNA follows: TGTGCCAGCAGTCGAGCCCTTATTGGACTAGTGCAAGAGACCCAGTACTTC.

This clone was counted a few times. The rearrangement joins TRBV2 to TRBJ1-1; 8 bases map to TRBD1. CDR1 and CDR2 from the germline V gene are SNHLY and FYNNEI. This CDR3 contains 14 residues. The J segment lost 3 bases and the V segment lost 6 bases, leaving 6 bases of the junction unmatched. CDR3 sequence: CASSDGQGDTEAFF. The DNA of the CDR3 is TGTGCCAGCAGCGATGGACAGGGTGACACTGAAGCTTTCTTT.

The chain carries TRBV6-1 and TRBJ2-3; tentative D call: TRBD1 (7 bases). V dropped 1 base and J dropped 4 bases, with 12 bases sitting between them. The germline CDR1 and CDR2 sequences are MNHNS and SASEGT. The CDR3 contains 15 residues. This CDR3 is CASSEGGRGADTQYF. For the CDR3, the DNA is TGTGCCAGCAGTGAAGGCGGCAGGGGGGCAGATACGCAGTATTTT.

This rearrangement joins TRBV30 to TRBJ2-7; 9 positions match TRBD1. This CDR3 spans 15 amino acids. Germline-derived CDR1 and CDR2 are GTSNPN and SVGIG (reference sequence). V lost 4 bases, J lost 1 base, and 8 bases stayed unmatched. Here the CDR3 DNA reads TGTGCCTGGAACCATCCGGGACAGGGATCCTACGAGCAGTACTTC. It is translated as CAWNHPGQGSYEQYF.

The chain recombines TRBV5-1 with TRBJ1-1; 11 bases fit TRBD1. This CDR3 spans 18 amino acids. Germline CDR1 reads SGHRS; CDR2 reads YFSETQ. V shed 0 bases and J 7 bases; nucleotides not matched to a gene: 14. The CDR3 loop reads CASSLGLGTGGGMSEAFF. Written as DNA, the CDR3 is TGCGCCAGCAGCTTGGGGCTCGGGACAGGGGGAGGAATGAGTGAAGCTTTCTTT.

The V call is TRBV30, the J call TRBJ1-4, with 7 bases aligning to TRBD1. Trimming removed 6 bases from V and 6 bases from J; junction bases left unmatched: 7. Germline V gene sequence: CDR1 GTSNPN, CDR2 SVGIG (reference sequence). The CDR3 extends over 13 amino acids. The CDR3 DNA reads TGTGCCTGTTCGACAGGGAGAGATGAAAAACTGTTTTTT. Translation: CACSTGRDEKLFF.